This entry features one TCR beta chain sequence. Trimming took off 3 bases at V and 6 bases at J, with 14 bases between the two ends. CDR1 and CDR2 from the germline V gene are MNHEY and SMNVEV (reference sequence). CDR3 length: 15 amino acids. Original processing methods: Reference gene primer amplification in the assay estimated nucleated cell counts. Some clones are missing from TCRdb's copy, which holds only in-frame ones; the method was immunoSEQ multiplex PCR. V, J and clone size are taken as reported in that table, and D and trimming were inferred from the DNA itself. Here the sample spans some 89,000 clones, roughly nine tenths being singletons. The sample originates from a study of blood T cell repertoires in COVID-19. Study at large: In each case, the material was cDNA or gDNA derived from T cells, B-cell-depleted T cells, or PBMCs.

The sequence was collected from a middle-aged man with acute or convalescent COVID-19. The chain recombines TRBV27 with TRBJ2-2; TRBD1 might be the D (6 bases). Sequenced sample: peripheral blood. The CDR3 coding sequence is TGTGCCAGCAGTTTTGGGCAGGGGTGGTCCGGGGAGCTGTTTTTT. Its translation is CASSFGQGWSGELFF.